The clone carrying this T cell receptor (beta chain) was detected only a few times. The antigen remains unidentified. The data derive from a study of T-cell memory formation after mild COVID-19. Study context: Clusters were largely donor specific. Whole-study findings and limits: Later expanders leaned CD4+, whereas day 15 to 85 contracting clones were balanced CD4/CD8.

Germline CDR1 and CDR2: MNHEY and SMNVEV (reference sequence). Trimming took 3 bases from V and 5 from J; bases not matched to a gene: 1. The CDR3 loop spans 14 amino acids. TCRdb re-derived calls from the 5' RACE reads in MiXCR, one entry per CDR3 protein. The table lists some 50,000 distinct CDR3 sequences, roughly 27% of them singletons. The V gene is TRBV27, the J gene TRBJ2-4, with TRBD1 matching 10 bases. This receptor was identified in a man aged 18-30 years who had mild COVID-19 (a few samples of this study predate the infection). Cell type and time point are not known. Sequenced input: PBMCs or a T cell subset sorted from them (not recorded which). CDR3 nucleotides: TGTGCCAGCAGTTTTGGACAGGGGGAAAACATTCAGTACTTC. Protein: CASSFGQGENIQYF.